The 20 T cell receptor beta chains below all came from one sample that was sequenced in a study of blood T cell repertoires in COVID-19. Sequencing was performed with immunoSEQ multiplex PCR; in TCRdb, only in-frame clones are kept and a portion is missing. This table has roughly 15,000 clones, roughly four fifths appearing once. The specimen sequenced was peripheral blood. Receptors were obtained from an elderly man with active COVID-19.

This clone was seen only a few times. The genes are TRBV5-1 and TRBJ2-7; 8 bases are shared with TRBD2. Germline values: CDR1 SGHRS, CDR2 YFSETQ. The CDR3 contains 14 residues. V gave up 2 bases and J gave up 7 bases; unmatched junction bases: 8. This chain's CDR3 is CASSFVSGSSEQYF. In DNA, the CDR3 is TGCGCCAGCAGCTTTGTAAGCGGGAGCAGTGAGCAGTACTTC.

The chain carries TRBV7-8 and TRBJ2-5; D is possibly TRBD1 (5 bases). The ends were cut back, 5 bases at V and 3 bases at J, with 16 bases in the middle. The length of the CDR3 is 15 residues. From germline, CDR1 is SGHVS and CDR2 FQNEAQ. The CDR3 region is CASSRAGAMEETQYF. The DNA of the CDR3 is TGTGCCAGCAGCCGCGCTGGGGCGATGGAAGAGACCCAGTACTTC.

This chain connects TRBV5-4 to TRBJ1-2, with a possible D match to TRBD1 (6 bases). The length of the CDR3 is 13 residues. V lost 3 bases, J lost 8 bases, and 14 bases lay in between. CDR1 and CDR2 (germline): SGHNT, YYREEE (reference sequence). The CDR3 sequence is CASSYNRAQGYTF. Here the CDR3 DNA reads TGTGCCAGCAGCTATAACAGGGCCCAGGGCTACACCTTC.

J is TRBJ2-5 and V is TRBV27, with D tentatively TRBD1 (6 bases). Germline assignment: CDR1 MNHEY and CDR2 SMNVEV (reference sequence). V dropped 1 base and J dropped 5 bases, with 8 bases sitting between them. The CDR3 has 13 residues. CDR3 protein: CASSLYRAETQYF. The CDR3 DNA reads as TGTGCCAGCAGTTTATACAGGGCTGAGACCCAGTACTTC.

CDR3 coding DNA: TGTGCCAGTAGTCTCGGACTAGCGACAGATACGCAGTATTTT. Its protein is CASSLGLATDTQYF. The chain employs TRBV19 and TRBJ2-3; the match to TRBD2 covers 9 bases. This CDR3 is built from 14 residues. Trimming removed 5 bases from V and 3 bases from J; junction bases left unmatched: 3. Germline V gene data show CDR1 as LNHDA and CDR2 as SQIVND (reference sequence).

The chain combines TRBV27 with TRBJ2-5; the match to TRBD2 covers 7 bases. Germline V gene lookup returns CDR1 MNHEY and CDR2 SMNVEV (reference sequence). J lost 0 bases, V lost 3 bases, and 4 bases had no gene match. This CDR3 region has 15 residues. The CDR3 DNA reads as TGTGCCAGCAGTTTCGCGGGAGCGTACCAAGAGACCCAGTACTTC. Its translation: CASSFAGAYQETQYF.

The J gene is TRBJ1-3, the V gene TRBV6-5; D might be TRBD1 (6 bases). This CDR3 comprises 15 residues. Germline-derived CDR1 and CDR2 are MNHEY and SVGAGI. V was trimmed by 5 bases and J by 0 bases, leaving 11 bases between them. The CDR3 is CASSTAGDSGNTIYF. CDR3 coding DNA: TGTGCCAGCAGTACCGCAGGGGACTCTGGAAACACCATATATTTT.

The chain joins TRBV5-1 to TRBJ1-1; no clear D gene. V was clipped by 0 bases and J by 0 bases, with 15 bases between them. The CDR3 extends over 17 amino acids. Germline CDR1 SGHRS, CDR2 YFSETQ. As DNA, the CDR3 is TGCGCCAGCAGCTTGGGGTTCCGAGGTGCTATGAACACTGAAGCTTTCTTT. Translated: CASSLGFRGAMNTEAFF. Together with reference TRBV5-1 and TRBJ1-1, the CDR3 gives the full variable domain: KAGVTQTPRYLIKTRGQQVTLSCSPISGHRSVSWYQQTPGQGLQFLFEYFSETQRNKGNFPGRFSGRQFSNSRSEMNVSTLELGDSALYLCASSLGFRGAMNTEAFFGQGTRLTVV.

V usage is TRBV6-5 and J usage is TRBJ2-5; 7 bases align to TRBD1. Germline V gives CDR1 MNHEY, CDR2 SVGAGI. The length of the CDR3 is 16 residues. The V gene end was trimmed by 2 bases and the J gene end by 5 bases; junction bases not matched to a gene: 11. In DNA form, the CDR3 reads TGTGCCAGCAGTTACGTACCGGGACAGCGAAGGGAGACCCAGTACTTC. Translation: CASSYVPGQRRETQYF.

The J gene is TRBJ2-7, the V gene TRBV7-2, with 11 bases identical to TRBD2. The V segment lost 4 bases and the J segment 5 bases; nucleotides outside the gene matches: 13. This CDR3 contains 17 residues. Germline-derived CDR1 and CDR2 are SGHTA and FQGNSA. This chain's CDR3 is CASSSQQLAGVYNEQYF. The CDR3 bases are TGTGCCAGCAGCTCCCAACAACTAGCGGGAGTATACAACGAGCAGTACTTC.

CDR3 amino acids: CATSRATTSSNYEQYF. CDR3 DNA sequence: TGTGCCACCAGCAGAGCCACAACTAGCAGCAACTACGAGCAGTACTTC. The chain is built from TRBV15 and TRBJ2-7; a weak D match, TRBD2 (6 bases). This CDR3 region has 16 residues. Germline V gives CDR1 LNHNV, CDR2 YYDKDF (reference sequence). V was pared by 1 base and J by 3 bases, with 16 bases between.

This clone appeared a few times. CDR3 loop: CSGRGTGEQFF. The CDR3 DNA reads as TGCAGCGGGAGGGGGACAGGGGAGCAGTTCTTC. V gene TRBV29-1 combines with J gene TRBJ2-1; 9 bases fit TRBD1. The germline gives CDR1 SQVTM, CDR2 ANQGSEA. Trimming at V came to 7 bases and at J to 10 bases, leaving 5 bases not matched to a gene. The CDR3 has 11 residues.

The chain employs TRBV5-5 and TRBJ1-5; a weak D match, TRBD1 (6 bases). V was pared by 1 base and J by 7 bases, with 15 bases between. Germline assignment: CDR1 SGHKS and CDR2 YYEKEE (reference sequence). CDR3 size: 15 residues. The CDR3: CASSLSADRNQPQHF. The CDR3 DNA reads TGTGCCAGCAGCTTGTCCGCGGACAGAAACCAGCCCCAGCATTTT.

The chain carries TRBV28 and TRBJ2-5, with D unclear. The V end lost 3 bases, the J end lost 7 bases, and 9 bases lay between the germline ends. Per the germline V gene, CDR1 is MDHEN and CDR2 is SYDVKM. This CDR3 region has 12 residues. Here the CDR3 DNA reads TGTGCCAGCAGTTTGCCCCTCGGGACCCAGTACTTC. Protein product: CASSLPLGTQYF.

V gene TRBV7-9 combines with J gene TRBJ2-1; maybe TRBD1 (6 bases). V lost 5 bases to trimming and J lost 4 bases, with 15 bases between them. The CDR3 length is 15 residues. Germline lookup yields CDR1 SEHNR and CDR2 FQNEAQ (reference sequence). In DNA form, the CDR3 reads TGTGCCAGCAGCCGGGGACACCAGCTATACAATGAGCAGTTCTTC. Residues: CASSRGHQLYNEQFF.

In its sample, this clone was seen a few times. The V gene is TRBV5-1, the J gene TRBJ2-7, with 8 bases fitting TRBD1. The CDR3 sequence is 14 residues long. The trim removed 4 bases at V and 3 bases at J, leaving 6 bases unmatched. Germline assignment: CDR1 SGHRS and CDR2 YFSETQ. The CDR3 reads CASSPGQGGYEQYF. CDR3 sequence (DNA): TGCGCCAGCAGCCCAGGACAGGGTGGCTACGAGCAGTACTTC.

This rearrangement joins TRBV28 to TRBJ2-6; D is unresolved. This CDR3 is 15 amino acids long. Per germline, CDR1 MDHEN and CDR2 SYDVKM. The V end was cut by 2 bases, the J end by 0 bases, with 5 bases between. CDR3 protein: CASSLGLSGANVLTF. The CDR3 DNA reads TGTGCCAGCAGTTTAGGGCTCTCTGGGGCCAACGTCCTGACTTTC. The full variable domain, in which reference TRBV28 and TRBJ2-6 provide the parts outside the CDR3, is DVKVTQSSRYLVKRTGEKVFLECVQDMDHENMFWYRQDPGLGLRLIYFSYDVKMKEKGDIPEGYSVSREKKERFSLILESASTNQTSMYLCASSLGLSGANVLTFGAGSRLTVL.

V is TRBV2 and J is TRBJ1-1; TRBD1 matches at 7 bases. CDR3 size: 10 residues. Germline V gene sequence: CDR1 SNHLY, CDR2 FYNNEI. J lost 6 bases, V lost 11 bases, and 3 bases had no gene match. CDR3 DNA: TGTGCCGGACAGGACGCTGAAGCTTTCTTT. This sequence encodes CAGQDAEAFF.

This clone has just one count. The rearrangement links TRBV18 to TRBJ2-2; 13 nucleotides agree with TRBD2. Germline-derived CDR1 and CDR2 are KGHSH and LQKENI. This CDR3 has 16 residues. V shed 0 bases, J shed 8 bases, and the junction held 3 bases outside the gene matches. The CDR3 sequence: CASSPPGLAGSGELFF. CDR3 in DNA: TGTGCCAGCTCACCACCGGGACTAGCGGGATCGGGGGAGCTGTTTTTT.

This chain links TRBV23-1 with TRBJ2-1, with 7 bases aligning to TRBD2. Being an ORF, TRBV23-1 has a function that is uncertain. V shed 4 bases, J shed 6 bases, and the junction held 6 bases outside the gene matches. This CDR3 is built from 14 residues. The CDR3 region is CASSLAERGNEQFF. CDR3 coding DNA: TGCGCCAGCAGTCTTGCGGAGCGGGGCAATGAGCAGTTCTTC.